This T cell receptor (beta chain) was retrieved from a study of CD8+CD57+ T cells in acquired aplastic anemia. Overall study: Sorted CD4+ and CD8+ cell DNA averaged roughly 3.2 ug.

The sequenced patients had an expansion of CD8+CD57+ cells seen by flow cytometry. Patients were untreated when blood was sampled. The use of genomic DNA as template underpinned the TCR beta VDJ and CDR3 profiling. TCRdb itself ran the reads through MiXCR, one entry per CDR3 protein. This table has fewer than 200,000 distinct CDR3 sequences, 40% to 50% appearing once. Germline CDR1 KGHDR, CDR2 SFDVKD. This CDR3 has 14 amino acids. Trimming took off 9 bases at V and 5 bases at J, with 18 bases between the two ends. The specimen sequenced was sorted CD4+, CD8+, or CD8+CD57+ T cells (not recorded which) from PBMCs. The receptor was isolated from a human donor with aplastic anemia. The V call is TRBV24-1, the J call TRBJ1-2; possibly TRBD1 for D (5 bases). Here the CDR3 DNA reads TGTGCCACCGTACGGGAGGGAGGGGCTTATGGCTACACCTTC. It is translated as CATVREGGAYGYTF.